This T cell receptor beta chain derives from a study of regulatory T cells in long-lasting Graves disease. Construction of TCR beta libraries relied on iRepertoire HTBI primers and on Arm-PCR targeting CDR3 regions. Under the authors' procedure: Across samples, 60 or so TRBV and 14 TRBJ segments were found. Each CDR3 protein gets one entry after TCRdb re-called the multiplex PCR reads with MiXCR. Here the V and J calls rest on TCRdb's processing, not on the authors' analysis. The sample includes hundreds of thousands of distinct CDR3 sequences, about 16% of them seen just once. Germline lookup yields CDR1 DFQATT and CDR2 SNEGSKA (reference sequence). The CDR3 has 15 amino acids. V was trimmed by 1 base and J by 1 base, leaving 11 bases between them. Comments on this clonotype: As yet, its antigen is unknown.

Study-wide results and caveats: Authors noted too few samples as a limitation. Relative to newly diagnosed Graves' patients, persistent ones had lower TCR diversity. There were preferences for TRBV28, TRBJ1-2 and TRBJ2-5 in persistent disease.

Indicated time point: newly diagnosed GD, antithyroid drugs for less than 3 months. Generation of the TCR library employed RNA extracted from PBMCs. The same specimen was also included in a second study, on T cells in Graves' hyperthyroidism and ophthalmopathy.

The receptor was isolated from a woman between 40 and 65 years old with Graves disease. The sample in question was peripheral blood mononuclear cells (PBMCs), obtained at new diagnosis, from a patient treated with antithyroid drugs. This chain joins TRBV20-1 and TRBJ1-3; unclear D gene. CDR3 DNA sequence: TGCAGTGCTAGAGCTCAGCCGGGGTCTGGAAACACCATATATTTT. This translates into CSARAQPGSGNTIYF.